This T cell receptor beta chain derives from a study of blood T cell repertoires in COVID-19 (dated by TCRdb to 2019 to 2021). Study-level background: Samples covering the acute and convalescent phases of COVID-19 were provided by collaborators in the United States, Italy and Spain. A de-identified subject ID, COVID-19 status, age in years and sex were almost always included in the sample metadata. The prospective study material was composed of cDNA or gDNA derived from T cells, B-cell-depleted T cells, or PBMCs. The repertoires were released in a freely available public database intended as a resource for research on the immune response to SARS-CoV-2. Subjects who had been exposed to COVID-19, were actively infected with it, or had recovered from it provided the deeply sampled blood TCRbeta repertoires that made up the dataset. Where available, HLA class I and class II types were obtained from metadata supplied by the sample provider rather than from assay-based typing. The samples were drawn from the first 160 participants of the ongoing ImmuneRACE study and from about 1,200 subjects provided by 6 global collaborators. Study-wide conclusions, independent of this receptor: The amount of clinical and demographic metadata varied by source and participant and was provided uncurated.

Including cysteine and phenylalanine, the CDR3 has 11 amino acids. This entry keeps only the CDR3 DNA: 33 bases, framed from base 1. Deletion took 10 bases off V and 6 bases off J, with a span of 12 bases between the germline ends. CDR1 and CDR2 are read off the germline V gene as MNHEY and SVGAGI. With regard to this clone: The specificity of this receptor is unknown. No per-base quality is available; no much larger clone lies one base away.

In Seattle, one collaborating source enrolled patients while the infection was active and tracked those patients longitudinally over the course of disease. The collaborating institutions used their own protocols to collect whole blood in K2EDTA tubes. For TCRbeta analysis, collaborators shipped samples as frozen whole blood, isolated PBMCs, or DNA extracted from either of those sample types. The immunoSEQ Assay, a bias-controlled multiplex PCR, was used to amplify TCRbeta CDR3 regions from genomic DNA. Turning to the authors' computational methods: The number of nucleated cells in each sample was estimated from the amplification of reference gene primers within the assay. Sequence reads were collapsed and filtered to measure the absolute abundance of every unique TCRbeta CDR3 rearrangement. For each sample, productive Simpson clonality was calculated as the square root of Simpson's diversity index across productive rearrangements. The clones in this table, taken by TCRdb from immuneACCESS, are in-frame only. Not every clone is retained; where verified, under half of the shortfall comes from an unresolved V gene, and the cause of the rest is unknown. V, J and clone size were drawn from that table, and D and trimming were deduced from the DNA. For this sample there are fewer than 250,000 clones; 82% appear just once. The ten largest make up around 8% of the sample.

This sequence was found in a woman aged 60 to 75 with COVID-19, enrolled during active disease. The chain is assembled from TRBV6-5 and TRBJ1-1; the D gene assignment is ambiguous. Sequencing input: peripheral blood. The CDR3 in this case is CATQLVAEAFF. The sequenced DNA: TGTGCCACCCAGTTGGTGGCTGAAGCTTTCTTT.